The 8 T cell receptor beta chains in this list originate from one sample, sequenced in a study of cytomegalovirus exposure and HLA in healthy donors. Amplification used 60 Vbeta primers and 13 Jbeta primers. The table came from immunoSEQ multiplex PCR; TCRdb's copy has only in-frame clones and leaves some out. The sample records roughly 150,000 clones, 76% being singletons. Sequenced sample: PBMCs. The receptors shown here come from a middle-aged woman in good health and CMV-seronegative.

This clone was counted only a few times. The gene calls are TRBV6-4 and TRBJ2-3, with no clear D. This CDR3 is 15 amino acids long. Trimming pared 8 bases from V and 2 bases from J, leaving 17 bases between. CDR1 and CDR2 (germline): MRHNA, SNTAGT. CDR3 amino acids: CASATSAENTDTQYF. The DNA for the CDR3 is TGTGCCAGCGCCACATCCGCGGAAAACACAGATACGCAGTATTTT.

The chain is built from TRBV6-5 and TRBJ1-1, with 7 bases matching TRBD1. The V gene end was trimmed by 0 bases and the J gene end by 11 bases; junction bases not matched to a gene: 12. CDR1 and CDR2 from the germline V gene are MNHEY and SVGAGI. CDR3 size: 15 residues. CDR3 DNA sequence: TGTGCCAGCAGTTACTCGGGACAGCCCAACCCCGAGGCTTTCTTT. This translates into CASSYSGQPNPEAFF.

This chain joins TRBV25-1 and TRBJ2-5, with D tentatively TRBD1 (5 bases). Germline-derived CDR1 and CDR2 are MGHDK and SYGVNS. The CDR3 is made up of 14 amino acids. The ends were cut back, 1 base at V and 5 bases at J, with 11 bases in the middle. CDR3 in amino acids: CASSEWGVGETQYF. The CDR3 DNA follows: TGTGCCAGCAGTGAATGGGGCGTTGGCGAGACCCAGTACTTC.

The V call is TRBV19, the J call TRBJ2-1, with 7 positions matching TRBD2. J was trimmed by 0 bases and V by 2 bases; bases with no gene match: 7. This CDR3 comprises 17 residues. Germline V gene data show CDR1 as LNHDA and CDR2 as SQIVND (reference sequence). CDR3 loop: CASSISIGRSSYNEQFF. The CDR3 nucleotides are TGTGCCAGTAGTATATCTATCGGGAGGAGCTCCTACAATGAGCAGTTCTTC.

The gene calls are TRBV5-1 and TRBJ2-2, with a weak D call TRBD1 (5 bases). The germline CDR1 and CDR2 sequences are SGHRS and YFSETQ. The CDR3 runs to 17 residues. Trimming stripped 0 bases from V and 0 bases from J, with 12 bases between. CDR3: CASSLVQQGSNTGELFF. The CDR3 nucleotides are TGCGCCAGCAGCTTGGTGCAGCAGGGATCGAACACCGGGGAGCTGTTTTTT. Together with reference TRBV5-1 and TRBJ2-2, the CDR3 gives the full variable domain: KAGVTQTPRYLIKTRGQQVTLSCSPISGHRSVSWYQQTPGQGLQFLFEYFSETQRNKGNFPGRFSGRQFSNSRSEMNVSTLELGDSALYLCASSLVQQGSNTGELFFGEGSRLTVL.

J is TRBJ2-3 and V is TRBV7-7; no definite D call. The CDR3 has 13 amino acids. In germline, CDR1 is SSHAT, CDR2 FNYEAQ (reference sequence). Trimming cost V 5 bases and J 6 bases, with 12 bases left between them. DNA for the CDR3: TGTGCCAGCAGCCCCGGCGGAACGGATACGCAGTATTTT. It is translated as CASSPGGTDTQYF.

The J gene is TRBJ2-3, the V gene TRBV30, with TRBD2 identical over 12 bases. This CDR3 has 17 residues. Trimming removed 4 bases from V and 1 base from J; junction bases left unmatched: 9. The germline gives CDR1 GTSNPN, CDR2 SVGIG (reference sequence). The DNA for the CDR3 is TGTGCCTGGACCCGAGGACTAGCGGGAACCCGCACAGATACGCAGTATTTT. Translated, it gives CAWTRGLAGTRTDTQYF.

The gene calls are TRBV28 and TRBJ1-1, with TRBD1 matching 10 bases. The J segment lost 7 bases and the V segment lost 6 bases, leaving 11 bases of the junction unmatched. This CDR3 contains 15 residues. Germline V CDR1 and CDR2: MDHEN, SYDVKM. The CDR3 DNA reads TGTGCCAGCAGCCGGGTCGGGACAGGGGATAATGAAGCTTTCTTT. This translates into CASSRVGTGDNEAFF.